The source of this TCR beta chain is a study of T cells after yellow fever vaccination. Points from the study as a whole: The CD4 and CD8 compartments had a small share of their clonotypes in common.

This clonotype was seen many times. Its specificity is unknown. A universal primer site and UMIs were added as TCR cDNA was made by 5'RACE template switching. TCRdb ran MiXCR on the 5' RACE reads and lists one entry per CDR3 protein. The profile shows hundreds of thousands of distinct CDR3 sequences, 7% to 10% of them singletons. Germline V lookup: CDR1 WSHSY, CDR2 SAAADI. The CDR3 totals 11 residues. The V gene lost 4 bases and the J gene lost 5 bases, with 4 bases spanning the gap. Material: PBMCs, obtained about 49 days after the first yellow fever vaccination. The V call is TRBV10-2, the J call TRBJ2-3; no reliable D call. The clonotype originates from a man aged 18-30 years who received the YFV17D yellow fever vaccine. CDR3 residues: CASSAIDTQYF. Written as DNA, the CDR3 is TGCGCCAGCAGTGCAATAGATACGCAGTATTTT.